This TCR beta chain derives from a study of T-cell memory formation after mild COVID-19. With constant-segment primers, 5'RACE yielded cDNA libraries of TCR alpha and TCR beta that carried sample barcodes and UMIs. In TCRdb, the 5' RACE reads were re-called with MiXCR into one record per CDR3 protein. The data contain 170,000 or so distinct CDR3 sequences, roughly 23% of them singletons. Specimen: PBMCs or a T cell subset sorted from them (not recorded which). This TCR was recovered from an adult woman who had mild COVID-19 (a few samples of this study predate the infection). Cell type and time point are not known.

The DNA of the CDR3 is TGCGCCAGCAGCCAAGAGGGACAGGAGTTCTACGAGCAGTACTTC. Translation gives CASSQEGQEFYEQYF. The chain combines TRBV4-1 with TRBJ2-7; 8 bases match TRBD1. The ends lost 0 bases at V and 3 bases at J; junction bases unmatched: 4. This CDR3 spans 15 amino acids. The germline V gene has CDR1 MGHRA and CDR2 YSYEKL.